One and the same sample provided the 9 T cell receptor beta chains below, sequenced in a study of T cells in Graves' hyperthyroidism and ophthalmopathy. RNA transcripts were the template for amplifying TCR beta CDR3 regions. The study used the HTBI primer set for a first-round RT-PCR of the TCR CDR3. TCRdb passed the multiplex PCR reads through MiXCR, listing each CDR3 protein once. The sample has 250,000 to 300,000 distinct CDR3 sequences, roughly 15% seen once. Sequenced sample: blood. The receptors derive from a woman aged 40 to 50 with Graves' hyperthyroidism.

This clonotype was counted many times. The chain has TRBV20-1 and TRBJ1-2; possible D gene TRBD1, 6 bases. Trimming left V 4 bases short and J 4 bases short, with 16 bases between. CDR1 and CDR2 (germline): DFQATT, SNEGSKA (reference sequence). There are 14 residues in the CDR3. The CDR3 DNA is TGCAGTGCTACGACCCAGGACAGAAGCTATGGCTACACCTTC. Its translation is CSATTQDRSYGYTF.

This clonotype was seen repeatedly, ten times or more. This chain joins TRBV11-2 and TRBJ2-3; unclear D gene. Germline V gene data show CDR1 as SGHAT and CDR2 as FQNNGV. V was cut by 5 bases and J by 7 bases, with 16 bases left in between. The length of the CDR3 is 14 residues. The CDR3, as DNA: TGTGCCAGCAGCCCCGTTAGAGGAGTGTATACGCAGTATTTT. Residues: CASSPVRGVYTQYF.

This clonotype has a handful of counts. This chain connects TRBV19 to TRBJ1-6; no firm D call. The CDR3 consists of 17 residues. V lost 2 bases to trimming and J lost 0 bases, with 11 bases between them. Germline CDR1 is LNHDA and CDR2 is SQIVND (reference sequence). Written as DNA, the CDR3 is TGTGCCAGTAGTATACGCCCCCTGAGCTCCTATAATTCACCCCTCCACTTT. Its protein product is CASSIRPLSSYNSPLHF.

This clonotype has at least ten counts. The V and J genes are TRBV7-2 and TRBJ2-1; 7 positions agree with TRBD2. V shed 1 base and J 5 bases; nucleotides not matched to a gene: 5. There are 15 residues in the CDR3. CDR1 and CDR2 (germline): SGHTA, FQGNSA. The CDR3 DNA follows: TGTGCCAGCAGCTTAGTATGGCTAGCGGACAATGAGCAGTTCTTC. Protein: CASSLVWLADNEQFF.

This clonotype was observed many times. The chain couples TRBV20-1 to TRBJ2-5; the D is unclear. This CDR3 has 14 amino acids. Germline CDR1 is DFQATT and CDR2 is SNEGSKA (reference sequence). V lost 2 bases, J lost 5 bases, and 15 bases lay in between. CDR3 in amino acids: CSARTQTNFETQYF. The CDR3 DNA is TGCAGTGCTAGAACACAGACCAATTTCGAGACCCAGTACTTC.

This clonotype was detected ten times or more. The chain uses TRBV13 and TRBJ1-4, with 9 bases lining up with TRBD1. The J segment lost 5 bases and the V segment lost 0 bases, leaving 7 bases of the junction unmatched. CDR1 and CDR2 from the germline V gene are PRHDT and FYEKMQ (reference sequence). There are 17 residues in the CDR3. CDR3 loop: CASSLGGTGLHNEKLFF. The CDR3 nucleotides read TGTGCCAGCAGCTTAGGAGGGACAGGGCTTCACAATGAAAAACTGTTTTTT. The full variable domain, completed using reference TRBV13 and TRBJ1-4, is AAGVIQSPRHLIKEKRETATLKCYPIPRHDTVYWYQQGPGQDPQFLISFYEKMQSDKGSIPDRFSAQQFSDYHSELNMSSLELGDSALYFCASSLGGTGLHNEKLFFGSGTQLSVL.

The chain has TRBV2 and TRBJ2-1; tentatively, D is TRBD1 or TRBD2 (7 bases each). V gave up 8 bases and J gave up 9 bases, with 26 bases separating them. There are 16 residues in the CDR3. CDR1 is SNHLY and CDR2 is FYNNEI in the germline V gene. The CDR3 spells CASDLGQGGKGAEQFF. The CDR3, as DNA: TGTGCCAGCGACCTTGGGCAGGGGGGGAAAGGGGCTGAGCAGTTCTTC. The full variable domain, rest sourced from reference TRBV2 and TRBJ2-1, is EPEVTQTPSHQVTQMGQEVILRCVPISNHLYFYWYRQILGQKVEFLVSFYNNEISEKSEIFDDQFSVERPDGSNFTLKIRSTKLEDSAMYFCASDLGQGGKGAEQFFGPGTRLTVL.

This rearrangement joins TRBV9 to TRBJ2-1; D uncertain. The CDR3 sequence is 13 residues long. V lost 0 bases and J lost 10, with 11 bases in between. CDR1 and CDR2 (germline): SGDLS, YYNGEE. This CDR3 reads CASSVEGWGEQFF. The CDR3 DNA reads as TGTGCCAGCAGCGTAGAGGGCTGGGGAGAGCAGTTCTTC.

This clonotype appeared many times. This chain links TRBV30 with TRBJ2-3; no clear D gene. CDR3 length: 13 amino acids. Trimming took 4 bases from V and 5 from J, leaving 13 bases between them. Germline V gene data show CDR1 as GTSNPN and CDR2 as SVGIG (reference sequence). The CDR3 nucleotides are TGTGCCTGGAATGAAGGCATTCAAGATACGCAGTATTTT. Residues: CAWNEGIQDTQYF.